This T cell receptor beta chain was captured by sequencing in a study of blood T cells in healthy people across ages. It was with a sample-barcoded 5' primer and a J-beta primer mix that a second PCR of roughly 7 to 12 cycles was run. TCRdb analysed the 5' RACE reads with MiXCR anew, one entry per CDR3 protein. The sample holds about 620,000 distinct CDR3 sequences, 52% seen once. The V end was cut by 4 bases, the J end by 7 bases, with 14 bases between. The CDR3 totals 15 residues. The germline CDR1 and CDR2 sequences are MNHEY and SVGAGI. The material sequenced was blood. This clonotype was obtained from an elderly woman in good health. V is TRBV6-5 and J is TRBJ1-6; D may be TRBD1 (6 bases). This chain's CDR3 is CASSWETGTNSPLHF. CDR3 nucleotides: TGTGCCAGCAGTTGGGAAACGGGGACAAATTCACCCCTCCACTTT.